The T cell receptor beta chain described here comes from a study of T-cell memory formation after mild COVID-19. Germline CDR1 reads ENHRY; CDR2 reads SYGVKD. The length of the CDR3 is 15 residues. V lost 10 bases and J 3 bases, leaving 21 bases between the germline ends. TCRdb ran MiXCR on the 5' RACE reads and lists one entry per CDR3 protein. The repertoire has 250,000 to 300,000 distinct CDR3 sequences, roughly 8.2% of them found once; the top ten carry around a fifth. This clonotype was observed a single time. The chain joins TRBV10-3 to TRBJ2-5; a weak D match, TRBD2 (5 bases). The source of this sequence is a man aged 18 to 29 who had mild COVID-19 (a few samples of this study predate the infection). Cell type and time point are not known. The source material was PBMCs or a T cell subset sorted from them (not recorded which). The CDR3 loop reads CATSSRMGREETQYF. Written as DNA, the CDR3 is TGTGCCACTTCAAGCAGAATGGGGAGAGAAGAGACCCAGTACTTC.